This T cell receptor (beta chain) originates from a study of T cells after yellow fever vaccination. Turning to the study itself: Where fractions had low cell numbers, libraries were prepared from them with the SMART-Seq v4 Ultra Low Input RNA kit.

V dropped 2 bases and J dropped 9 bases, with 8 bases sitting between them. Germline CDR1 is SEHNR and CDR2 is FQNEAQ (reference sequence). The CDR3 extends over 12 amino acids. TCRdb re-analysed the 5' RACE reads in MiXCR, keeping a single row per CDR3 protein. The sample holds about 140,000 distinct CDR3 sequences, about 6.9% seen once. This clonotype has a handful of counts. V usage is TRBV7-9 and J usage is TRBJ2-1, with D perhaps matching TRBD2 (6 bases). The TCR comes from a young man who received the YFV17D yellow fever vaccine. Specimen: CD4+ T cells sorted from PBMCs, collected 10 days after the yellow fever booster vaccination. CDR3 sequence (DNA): TGTGCCAGCAGCTTACGGGGGATTGAGCAGTTCTTC. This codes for CASSLRGIEQFF.